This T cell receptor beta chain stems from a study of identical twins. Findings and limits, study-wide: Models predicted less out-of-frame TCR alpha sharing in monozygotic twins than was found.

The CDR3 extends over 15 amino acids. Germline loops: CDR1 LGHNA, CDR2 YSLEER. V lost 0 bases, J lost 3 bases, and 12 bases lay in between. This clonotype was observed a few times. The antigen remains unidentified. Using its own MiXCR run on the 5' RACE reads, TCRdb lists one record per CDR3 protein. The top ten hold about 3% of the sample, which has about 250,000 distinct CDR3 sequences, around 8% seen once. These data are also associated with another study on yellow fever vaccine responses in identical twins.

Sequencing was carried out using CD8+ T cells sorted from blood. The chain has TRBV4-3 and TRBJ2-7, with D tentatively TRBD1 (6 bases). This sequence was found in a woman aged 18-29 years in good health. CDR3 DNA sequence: TGCGCCAGCAGCCAAGATCTTCGGACAGACTACGAGCAGTACTTC. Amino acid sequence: CASSQDLRTDYEQYF.